This T cell receptor beta chain was captured in a study of T cell responses to AZD1222 COVID-19 vaccine. Study outcomes and limitations: A reported finding is that nearly half of spike-specific TCRs target unmutated variant regions.

The V gene's germline CDR1 is SNHLY and CDR2 FYNNEI. The V end was cut by 4 bases, the J end by 2 bases, with 8 bases between. The CDR3 extends over 13 amino acids. Concerning this clone itself: The antigen remains unidentified.

Generated by immunoSEQ multiplex PCR, the TCRdb table keeps only in-frame clones and is missing some. Among under 200,000 clones, 80% to 95% were seen once, and the ten largest hold 1.6%. The V and J genes are TRBV2 and TRBJ1-2, with a possible D match to TRBD1 (5 bases). The receptor comes from an adult in good health. Sample: peripheral blood, taken on day 0 of AZD1222 vaccination. CDR3 nucleotide sequence: TGTGCCAGCAGTGGTTACAGGAACTATGGCTACACCTTC. It encodes CASSGYRNYGYTF.